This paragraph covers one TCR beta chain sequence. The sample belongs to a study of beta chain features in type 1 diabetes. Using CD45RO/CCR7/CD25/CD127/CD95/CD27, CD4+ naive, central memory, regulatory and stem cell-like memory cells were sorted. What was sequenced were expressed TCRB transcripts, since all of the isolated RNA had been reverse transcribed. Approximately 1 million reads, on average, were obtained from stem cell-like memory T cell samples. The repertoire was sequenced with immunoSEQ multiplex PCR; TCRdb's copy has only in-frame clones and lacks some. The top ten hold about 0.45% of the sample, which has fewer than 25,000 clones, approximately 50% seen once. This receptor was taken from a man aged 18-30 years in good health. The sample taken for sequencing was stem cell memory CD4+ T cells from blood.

CDR3 region: CASSPNTDTQYF. Here the CDR3 DNA reads TGCGCCAGCAGCCCAAACACAGATACGCAGTATTTT. V usage is TRBV5-1 and J usage is TRBJ2-3, with D unresolved. Trimming removed 4 bases at V and 2 bases at J, with 5 bases between. The CDR3 length is 12 residues. Germline assignment: CDR1 SGHRS and CDR2 YFSETQ. The whole variable domain, remainder taken from reference TRBV5-1 and TRBJ2-3, is KAGVTQTPRYLIKTRGQQVTLSCSPISGHRSVSWYQQTPGQGLQFLFEYFSETQRNKGNFPGRFSGRQFSNSRSEMNVSTLELGDSALYLCASSPNTDTQYFGPGTRLTVL.